One and the same sample provided the 3 T cell receptor beta chains below, sequenced in a study of spatial heterogeneity in lung cancer. TCRdb itself ran the 5' RACE reads through MiXCR, one entry per CDR3 protein. The sample contains 55,000 to 75,000 distinct CDR3 sequences, about 8% of which appear only once. The time point denotes: sample taken at primary tumor resection. Sequencing was performed on whole RNA extracted from tumor and nontumor lung tissue, or from frozen PBMC, and the material was left unsorted. The sequencing here drew on PBMCs, taken at surgery. These receptors were collected from a female donor with early-stage non-small cell lung cancer.

The chain is built from TRBV6-6 and TRBJ2-3, with TRBD1 matching over 11 bases. Trimming removed 2 bases from V and 0 bases from J; junction bases left unmatched: 4. The CDR3 is 17 amino acids. From germline, CDR1 is MNHNY and CDR2 SVGAGI (reference sequence). The chain's CDR3 is CASSYRDRGTSTDTQYF. For the CDR3, the DNA is TGTGCCAGCAGTTACCGGGACAGGGGGACTAGCACAGATACGCAGTATTTT.

The V gene is TRBV20-1, the J gene TRBJ1-5, with D perhaps matching TRBD1 (6 bases). CDR1 is DFQATT, CDR2 SNEGSKA, per germline (reference sequence). This CDR3 has 15 residues. V was clipped by 0 bases and J by 4 bases, with 13 bases between them. CDR3 sequence: CSARDLPQGNQPQHF. In DNA, the CDR3 is TGCAGTGCTAGAGATCTCCCCCAGGGGAATCAGCCCCAGCATTTT.

The V call is TRBV7-8, the J call TRBJ1-5; D unclear. Trimming removed 5 bases at V and 3 bases at J, with 14 bases between. The germline V gene encodes CDR1 SGHVS and CDR2 FQNEAQ. The CDR3 loop spans 15 amino acids. CDR3 sequence: CASSPNRASNQPQHF. In DNA, the CDR3 is TGTGCCAGCAGCCCGAACCGGGCCTCCAATCAGCCCCAGCATTTT.